This is a list of T cell receptor beta chains from one sample in a study of long-term antiretroviral therapy in people with HIV. Only in-frame clones appear in the TCRdb table, and some are missing; sequencing was by immunoSEQ multiplex PCR. This table holds tens of thousands of clones, roughly 80% found once. The sequences come from unsorted PBMCs, collected 0.4 years after starting antiretroviral therapy. These receptors all stem from a man aged 45-65 years with HIV. Each CDR3 is given with its conserved first and last residue. The D gene is left open where the match is weak. Part of the rows lack a size; the others show once, few, many or a class for expanded clones.

V gene: TRBV5-1
D gene: .
J gene: TRBJ2-2
clone size: .
CDR3 protein: CASSLEGGELFF
CDR3 DNA: TGCGCCAGCAGCCTGGAGGGCGGGGAGCTGTTTTTT

V gene: TRBV5-6
D gene: .
J gene: TRBJ1-6
clone size: .
CDR3 protein: CASSPGGSSPLHF
CDR3 DNA: TGTGCCAGCAGCCCCGGCGGGAGTTCACCCCTCCACTTT

V gene: TRBV28
D gene: .
J gene: TRBJ1-1
clone size: .
CDR3 protein: CASSFPIGGGGVTEAFF
CDR3 DNA: TGTGCCAGCAGTTTCCCTATCGGGGGAGGTGGGGTCACTGAAGCTTTCTTT

V gene: TRBV5-1
D gene: TRBD1
J gene: TRBJ1-1
clone size: .
CDR3 protein: CASSWTGEDTEAFF
CDR3 DNA: TGCGCCAGCAGTTGGACAGGGGAGGACACTGAAGCTTTCTTT

V gene: TRBV7-3
D gene: .
J gene: TRBJ2-1
clone size: .
CDR3 protein: CASSKTAGSYNEQFF
CDR3 DNA: TGTGCCAGTTCTAAAACAGCGGGCTCCTACAATGAGCAGTTCTTC

V gene: TRBV11-2
D gene: .
J gene: TRBJ2-7
clone size: few
CDR3 protein: CASSLGGSYEQYF
CDR3 DNA: TGTGCCAGCAGCCTCGGGGGAAGCTACGAGCAGTACTTC

V gene: TRBV2
D gene: .
J gene: TRBJ1-5
clone size: .
CDR3 protein: CASRLQGLEPQHF
CDR3 DNA: TGTGCCAGCCGACTTCAAGGTTTGGAGCCCCAGCATTTT

V gene: TRBV6-6
D gene: .
J gene: TRBJ1-5
clone size: .
CDR3 protein: CASTYAEQPQHF
CDR3 DNA: TGTGCCAGCACCTACGCGGAGCAGCCCCAGCATTTT

V gene: TRBV19
D gene: TRBD1
J gene: TRBJ1-6
clone size: .
CDR3 protein: CASKGRTGLNSPLHF
CDR3 DNA: TGTGCCAGTAAAGGAAGGACAGGGTTGAATTCACCCCTCCACTTT

V gene: TRBV19
D gene: .
J gene: TRBJ1-5
clone size: .
CDR3 protein: CASSIGQTPNQPQHF
CDR3 DNA: TGTGCCAGTAGTATAGGCCAAACTCCTAATCAGCCCCAGCATTTT

V gene: TRBV18
D gene: .
J gene: TRBJ2-3
clone size: .
CDR3 protein: CASSPGVGPDTQYF
CDR3 DNA: TGTGCCAGCTCACCAGGGGTTGGCCCAGATACGCAGTATTTT

V gene: TRBV19
D gene: TRBD1
J gene: TRBJ1-5
clone size: .
CDR3 protein: CASSILTGGSNQPQHF
CDR3 DNA: TGTGCCAGTAGTATCCTGACAGGGGGCTCCAATCAGCCCCAGCATTTT

V gene: TRBV6-1
D gene: .
J gene: TRBJ1-4
clone size: once
CDR3 protein: CASSSTLSGEKLFF
CDR3 DNA: TGTGCCAGCAGCTCGACCCTAAGTGGGGAAAAACTGTTTTTT

V gene: TRBV16
D gene: .
J gene: TRBJ2-3
clone size: .
CDR3 protein: CASSPLQGDTQYF
CDR3 DNA: TGTGCCAGCAGCCCCCTACAGGGAGATACGCAGTATTTT

V gene: TRBV11-2
D gene: .
J gene: TRBJ1-2
clone size: few
CDR3 protein: CASSLGETVRGYTF
CDR3 DNA: TGTGCCAGCAGCTTAGGGGAGACAGTAAGAGGCTACACCTTC

V gene: TRBV18
D gene: .
J gene: TRBJ1-1
clone size: few
CDR3 protein: CASSPLKGGDTEAFF
CDR3 DNA: TGTGCCAGCTCACCACTCAAGGGAGGGGACACTGAAGCTTTCTTT

V gene: TRBV2
D gene: .
J gene: TRBJ1-1
clone size: .
CDR3 protein: CASSVQGEGTEAFF
CDR3 DNA: TGTGCCAGCAGTGTGCAGGGCGAGGGCACTGAAGCTTTCTTT

V gene: TRBV5-4
D gene: .
J gene: TRBJ1-1
clone size: .
CDR3 protein: CASSPFGGVTEAFF
CDR3 DNA: TGTGCCAGCAGCCCCTTTGGGGGCGTAACTGAAGCTTTCTTT

V gene: TRBV7-6
D gene: .
J gene: TRBJ2-2
clone size: .
CDR3 protein: CASSLQGSNTGELFF
CDR3 DNA: TGTGCCAGCAGCTTGCAGGGATCCAACACCGGGGAGCTGTTTTTT